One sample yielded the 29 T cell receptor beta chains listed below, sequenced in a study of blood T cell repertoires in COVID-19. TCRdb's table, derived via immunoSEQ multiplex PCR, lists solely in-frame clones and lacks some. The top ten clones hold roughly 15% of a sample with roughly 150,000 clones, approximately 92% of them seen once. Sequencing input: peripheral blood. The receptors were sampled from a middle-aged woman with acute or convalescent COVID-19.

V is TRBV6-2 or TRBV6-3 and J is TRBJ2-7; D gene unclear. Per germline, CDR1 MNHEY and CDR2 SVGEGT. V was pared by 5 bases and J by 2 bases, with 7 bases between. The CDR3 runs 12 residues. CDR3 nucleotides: TGTGCCAGCAGTGACATTCCCTACGAGCAGTACTTC. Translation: CASSDIPYEQYF.

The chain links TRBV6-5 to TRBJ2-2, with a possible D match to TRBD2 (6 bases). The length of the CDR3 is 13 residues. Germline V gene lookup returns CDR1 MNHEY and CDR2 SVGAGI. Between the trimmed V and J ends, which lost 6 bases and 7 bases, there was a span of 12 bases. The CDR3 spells CASRRTSLGELFF. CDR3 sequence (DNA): TGTGCCAGCAGGCGTACTAGCCTCGGGGAGCTGTTTTTT.

CDR3 residues: CASRLPGVGYNEQFF. CDR3 DNA: TGCGCCAGCAGGTTGCCGGGAGTAGGCTACAATGAGCAGTTCTTC. V and J are TRBV5-1 and TRBJ2-1; tentative D call: TRBD2 (6 bases). Germline V gene data show CDR1 as SGHRS and CDR2 as YFSETQ. The length of the CDR3 is 15 residues. V was cut by 5 bases and J by 3 bases, with 15 bases left in between. Based on the CDR3 plus reference TRBV5-1 and TRBJ2-1, the full variable domain is KAGVTQTPRYLIKTRGQQVTLSCSPISGHRSVSWYQQTPGQGLQFLFEYFSETQRNKGNFPGRFSGRQFSNSRSEMNVSTLELGDSALYLCASRLPGVGYNEQFFGPGTRLTVL.

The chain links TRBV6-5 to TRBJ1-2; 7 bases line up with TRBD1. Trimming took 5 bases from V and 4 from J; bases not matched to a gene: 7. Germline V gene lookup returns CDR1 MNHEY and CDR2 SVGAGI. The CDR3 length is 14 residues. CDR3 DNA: TGTGCCAGCAGTACAACGACAGGGCCCTATGGCTACACCTTC. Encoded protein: CASSTTTGPYGYTF.

CDR3 loop: CASSFLEWEQYF. CDR3 sequence (DNA): TGTGCCAGCAGTTTCCTGGAGTGGGAGCAGTACTTC. The chain carries TRBV25-1 and TRBJ2-7; D unresolved. Germline CDR1 MGHDK, CDR2 SYGVNS. The CDR3 consists of 12 residues. Trimming pared 5 bases from V and 7 bases from J, leaving 12 bases between.

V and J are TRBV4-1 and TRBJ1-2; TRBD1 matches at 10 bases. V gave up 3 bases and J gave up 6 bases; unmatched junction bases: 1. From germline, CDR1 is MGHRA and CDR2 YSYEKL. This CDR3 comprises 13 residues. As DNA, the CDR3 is TGCGCCAGCAGCCAGGGGACAGGGGATGGCTACACCTTC. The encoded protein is CASSQGTGDGYTF.

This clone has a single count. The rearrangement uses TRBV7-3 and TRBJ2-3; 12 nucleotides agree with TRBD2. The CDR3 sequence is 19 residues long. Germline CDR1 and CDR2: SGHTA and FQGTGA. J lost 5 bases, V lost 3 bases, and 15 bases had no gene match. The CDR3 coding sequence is TGTGCCAGCAGCTTCCCTAGCGGGGGGGCTGGGGTTCTGCTAGATACGCAGTATTTT. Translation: CASSFPSGGAGVLLDTQYF.

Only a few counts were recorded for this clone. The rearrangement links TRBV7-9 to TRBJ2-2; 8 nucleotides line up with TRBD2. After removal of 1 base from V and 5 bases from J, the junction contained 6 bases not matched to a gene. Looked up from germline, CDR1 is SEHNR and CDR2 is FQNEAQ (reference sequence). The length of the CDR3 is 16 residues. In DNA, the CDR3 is TGTGCCAGCAGCTTAGTGCGGGGGGCAAGGACCGGGGAGCTGTTTTTT. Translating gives CASSLVRGARTGELFF.

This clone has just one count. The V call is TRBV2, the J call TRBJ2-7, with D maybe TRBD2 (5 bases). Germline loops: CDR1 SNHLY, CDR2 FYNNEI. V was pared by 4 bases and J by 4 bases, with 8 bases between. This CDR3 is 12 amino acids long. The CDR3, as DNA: TGTGCCAGCAGTGGGGAGTATTACGAGCAGTACTTC. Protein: CASSGEYYEQYF.

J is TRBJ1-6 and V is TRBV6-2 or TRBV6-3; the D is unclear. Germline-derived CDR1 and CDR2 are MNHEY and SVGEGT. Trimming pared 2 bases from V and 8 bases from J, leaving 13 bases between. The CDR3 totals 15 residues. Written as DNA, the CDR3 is TGTGCCAGCAGTTACATAGGATCACGGGATTCACCCCTCCACTTT. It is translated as CASSYIGSRDSPLHF.

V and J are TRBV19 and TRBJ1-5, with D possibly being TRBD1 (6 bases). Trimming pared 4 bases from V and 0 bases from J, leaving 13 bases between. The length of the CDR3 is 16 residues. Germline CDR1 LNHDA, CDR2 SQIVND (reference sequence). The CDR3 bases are TGTGCCAGTAGTAGTCGTAACAGGGTTAGCAATCAGCCCCAGCATTTT. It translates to CASSSRNRVSNQPQHF.

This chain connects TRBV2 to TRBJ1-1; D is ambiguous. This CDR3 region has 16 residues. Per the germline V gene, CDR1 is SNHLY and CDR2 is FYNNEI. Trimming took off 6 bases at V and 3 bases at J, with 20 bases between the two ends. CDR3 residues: CASSPAFGAEHTEAFF. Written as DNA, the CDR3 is TGTGCCAGCAGCCCAGCGTTTGGTGCGGAACACACTGAAGCTTTCTTT.

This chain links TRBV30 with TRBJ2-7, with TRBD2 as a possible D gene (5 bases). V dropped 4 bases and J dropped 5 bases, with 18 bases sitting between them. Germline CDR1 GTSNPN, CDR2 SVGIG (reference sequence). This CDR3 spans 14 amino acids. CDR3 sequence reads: CAWTASGGLDEQYF. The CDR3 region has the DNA TGTGCCTGGACCGCCAGTGGCGGGCTCGACGAGCAGTACTTC.

CDR3 DNA sequence: TGTGCCTGGGACAGGGGGCGCTCAGCGGCGGGCTACACCTTC. Translating gives CAWDRGRSAAGYTF. The J gene is TRBJ1-2, the V gene TRBV30, with 10 positions matching TRBD1. This CDR3 has 14 amino acids. Trimming removed 5 bases from V and 8 bases from J; junction bases left unmatched: 11. CDR1 is GTSNPN and CDR2 is SVGIG in the germline V gene (reference sequence). The whole variable domain, filled in from reference TRBV30 and TRBJ1-2, reads SQTIHQWPATLVQPVGSPLSLECTVEGTSNPNLYWYRQAAGRGLQLLFYSVGIGQISSEVPQNLSASRPQDRQFILSSKKLLLSDSGFYLCAWDRGRSAAGYTFGSGTRLTVV.

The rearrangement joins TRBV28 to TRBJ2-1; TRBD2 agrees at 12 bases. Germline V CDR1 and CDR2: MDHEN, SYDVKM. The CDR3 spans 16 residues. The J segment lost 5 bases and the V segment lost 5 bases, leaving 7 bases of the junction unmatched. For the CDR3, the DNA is TGTGCCAGCAGTCGAGATCTAGCGGGGGGGAACAATGAGCAGTTCTTC. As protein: CASSRDLAGGNNEQFF.

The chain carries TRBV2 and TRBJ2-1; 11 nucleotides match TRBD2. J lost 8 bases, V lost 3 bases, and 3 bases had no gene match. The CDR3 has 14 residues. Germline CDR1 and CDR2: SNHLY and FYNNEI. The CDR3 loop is CASSDSGRVYEQFF. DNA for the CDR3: TGTGCCAGCAGTGATAGCGGGAGGGTCTATGAGCAGTTCTTC.

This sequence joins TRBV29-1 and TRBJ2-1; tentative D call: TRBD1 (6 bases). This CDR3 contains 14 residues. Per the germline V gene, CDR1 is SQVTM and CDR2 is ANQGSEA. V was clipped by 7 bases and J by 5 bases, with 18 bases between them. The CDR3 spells CSGHSGESDNEQFF. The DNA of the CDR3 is TGCAGCGGACACTCAGGGGAGTCAGACAATGAGCAGTTCTTC.

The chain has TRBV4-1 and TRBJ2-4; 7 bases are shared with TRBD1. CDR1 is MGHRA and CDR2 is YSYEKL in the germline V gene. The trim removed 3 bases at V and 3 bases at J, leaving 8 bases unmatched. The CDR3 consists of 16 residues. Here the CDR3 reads CASSHPTGNYKNIQYF. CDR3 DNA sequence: TGCGCCAGCAGCCATCCGACAGGGAATTACAAAAACATTCAGTACTTC.

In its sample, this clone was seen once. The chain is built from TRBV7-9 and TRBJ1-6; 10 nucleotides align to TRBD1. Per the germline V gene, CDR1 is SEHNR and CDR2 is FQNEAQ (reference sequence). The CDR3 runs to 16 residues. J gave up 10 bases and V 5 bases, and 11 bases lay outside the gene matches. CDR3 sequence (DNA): TGTGCCAGCAGCACCGGGACAGGGGTTTTTCGGTCACCCCTCCACTTT. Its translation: CASSTGTGVFRSPLHF.

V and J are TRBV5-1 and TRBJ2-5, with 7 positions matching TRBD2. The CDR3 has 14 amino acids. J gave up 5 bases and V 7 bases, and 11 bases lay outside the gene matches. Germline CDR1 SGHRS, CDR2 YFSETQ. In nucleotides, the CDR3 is TGCGCCAGCGAGACGGGGGGACGGCAGGAGACCCAGTACTTC. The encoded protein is CASETGGRQETQYF. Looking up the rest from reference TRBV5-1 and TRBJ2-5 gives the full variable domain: KAGVTQTPRYLIKTRGQQVTLSCSPISGHRSVSWYQQTPGQGLQFLFEYFSETQRNKGNFPGRFSGRQFSNSRSEMNVSTLELGDSALYLCASETGGRQETQYFGPGTRLLVL.

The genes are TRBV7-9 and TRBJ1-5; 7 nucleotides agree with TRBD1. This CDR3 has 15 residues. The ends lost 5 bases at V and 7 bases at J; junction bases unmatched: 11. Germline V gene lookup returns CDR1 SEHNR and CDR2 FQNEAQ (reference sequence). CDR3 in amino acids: CASSPTGVLSQPQHF. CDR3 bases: TGTGCCAGCAGCCCCACAGGGGTTTTAAGCCAGCCCCAGCATTTT. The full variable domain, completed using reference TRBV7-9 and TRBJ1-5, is DTGVSQNPRHKITKRGQNVTFRCDPISEHNRLYWYRQTLGQGPEFLTYFQNEAQLEKSRLLSDRFSAERPKGSFSTLEIQRTEQGDSAMYLCASSPTGVLSQPQHFGDGTRLSIL.

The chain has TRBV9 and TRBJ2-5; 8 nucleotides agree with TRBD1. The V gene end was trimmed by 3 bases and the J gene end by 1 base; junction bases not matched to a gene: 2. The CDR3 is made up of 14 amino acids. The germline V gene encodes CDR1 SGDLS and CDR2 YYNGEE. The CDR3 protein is CASSEGTGQETQYF. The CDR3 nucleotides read TGTGCCAGCAGCGAGGGGACAGGCCAAGAGACCCAGTACTTC.

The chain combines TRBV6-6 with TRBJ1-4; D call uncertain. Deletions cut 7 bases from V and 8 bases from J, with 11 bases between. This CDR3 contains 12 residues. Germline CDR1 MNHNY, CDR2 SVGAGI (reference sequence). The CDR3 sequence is CASTRRLEKLFF. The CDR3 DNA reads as TGTGCCAGCACCCGGAGACTAGAAAAACTGTTTTTT.

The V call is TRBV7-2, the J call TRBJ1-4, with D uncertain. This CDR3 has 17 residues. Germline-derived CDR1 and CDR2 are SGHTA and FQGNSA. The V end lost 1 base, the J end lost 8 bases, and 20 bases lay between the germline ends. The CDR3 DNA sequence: TGTGCCAGCAGCTTAGGGCTTGGTGGAGGGCTCCGGGAAAAACTGTTTTTT. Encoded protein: CASSLGLGGGLREKLFF.

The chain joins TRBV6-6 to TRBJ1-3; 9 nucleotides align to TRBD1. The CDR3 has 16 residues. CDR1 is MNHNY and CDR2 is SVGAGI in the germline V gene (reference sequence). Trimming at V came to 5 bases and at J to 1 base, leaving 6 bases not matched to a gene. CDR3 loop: CASSHRDRVSGNTIYF. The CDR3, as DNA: TGTGCCAGCAGTCACCGGGACAGGGTATCTGGAAACACCATATATTTT.

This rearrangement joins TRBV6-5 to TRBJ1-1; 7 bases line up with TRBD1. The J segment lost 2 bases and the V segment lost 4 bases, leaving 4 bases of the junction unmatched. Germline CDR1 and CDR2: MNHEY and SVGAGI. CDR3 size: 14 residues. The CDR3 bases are TGTGCCAGCAGTTCGGGACAGCTTAACACTGAAGCTTTCTTT. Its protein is CASSSGQLNTEAFF.

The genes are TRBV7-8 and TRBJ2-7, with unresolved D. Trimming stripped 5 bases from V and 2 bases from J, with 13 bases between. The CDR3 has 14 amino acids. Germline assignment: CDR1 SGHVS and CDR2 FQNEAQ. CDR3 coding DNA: TGTGCCAGCAGCCGTCTCAGGAATACCTACGAGCAGTACTTC. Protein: CASSRLRNTYEQYF.

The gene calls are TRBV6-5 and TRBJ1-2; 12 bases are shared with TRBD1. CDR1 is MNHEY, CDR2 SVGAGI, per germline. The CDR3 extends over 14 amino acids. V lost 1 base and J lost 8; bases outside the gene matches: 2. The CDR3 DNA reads TGTGCCAGCAGTTACTGGGGGACAGGGGGCGGCTACACCTTC. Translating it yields CASSYWGTGGGYTF.

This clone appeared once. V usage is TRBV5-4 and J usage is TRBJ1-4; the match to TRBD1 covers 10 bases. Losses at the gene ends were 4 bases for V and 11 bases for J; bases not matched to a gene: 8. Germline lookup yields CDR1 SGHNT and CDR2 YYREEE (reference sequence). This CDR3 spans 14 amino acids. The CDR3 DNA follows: TGTGCCAGCAGCATGGACAGGGGGTTGGAGAAACTGTTTTTT. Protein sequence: CASSMDRGLEKLFF.